This T cell receptor beta chain was observed in a study of blood T cell repertoires in COVID-19. The wider study: COVID-19 samples from acute and convalescent phases originated in the United States, Italy and Spain. In each case, the material was cDNA or gDNA derived from T cells, B-cell-depleted T cells, or PBMCs.

The V and J ends lost 5 bases and 5 bases, in that order; junction bases with no gene match: 6. This CDR3 has 15 amino acids. Germline V CDR1 and CDR2: SGHTA, FQGNSA. Sequenced by immunoSEQ multiplex PCR; TCRdb stores in-frame clones only, minus some. The table has just under 350,000 clones, about four fifths seen once. V and J are TRBV7-2 and TRBJ2-2; 9 bases agree with TRBD1. The sequencing sample was made of peripheral blood. The source of this sequence is a man aged 25 to 40 with active or convalescent COVID-19. The CDR3 bases are TGTGCCAGCAGCCTAACCGGGACAGGGACCGGGGAGCTGTTTTTT. Translation gives CASSLTGTGTGELFF.